The 32 T cell receptor beta chains presented below share a single source sample, sequenced in a study of monozygotic twins with inflammatory bowel disease. TCRdb reworked the 5' RACE reads into one entry per CDR3 protein, no DNA. Its table records approximately 160,000 distinct CDR3 sequences. Sequenced: blood. The receptors come from a human donor with ulcerative colitis or Crohn's disease, or a healthy co-twin of an affected twin (not recorded which).

The chain joins TRBV28 to TRBJ2-7; lacking DNA, the TRBD1 call made by TCRdb goes unchecked. Looked up from germline, CDR1 is MDHEN and CDR2 is SYDVKM. The CDR3 is 15 residues long. The CDR3 loop is CASNLRPPGVHEQYF.

This chain links TRBV15 with TRBJ2-1. The CDR3 contains 17 residues. Per germline, CDR1 LNHNV and CDR2 YYDKDF (reference sequence). CDR3 loop: CATSRDRWGLAINEQFF.

This chain uses TRBV7-8 with TRBJ2-1; TCRdb proposes TRBD2, but this gene call is untestable without DNA. The CDR3 consists of 17 residues. Germline V CDR1 and CDR2: SGHVS, FQNEAQ. CDR3 residues: CASSVRTSQSSYNEQFF.

This rearrangement joins TRBV19 to TRBJ2-3; TCRdb names TRBD2, which stays unverified in the absence of DNA. The CDR3 loop spans 14 amino acids. Per the germline V gene, CDR1 is LNHDA and CDR2 is SQIVND (reference sequence). The chain's CDR3 is CASAGHVFGDTQYF.

The V gene is TRBV14, the J gene TRBJ2-2. CDR3 length equals 12 residues. Germline CDR1 SGHDN, CDR2 FVKESK. The CDR3 sequence is CASHPWTGELFF. Variable domain in full (rest from reference TRBV14 and TRBJ2-2): EAGVTQFPSHSVIEKGQTVTLRCDPISGHDNLYWYRRVMGKEIKFLLHFVKESKQDESGMPNNRFLAERTGGTYSTLKVQPAELEDSGVYFCASHPWTGELFFGEGSRLTVL.

The rearrangement joins TRBV6-2 or TRBV6-3 to TRBJ2-2; without DNA, the TCRdb call of TRBD2 cannot be checked. CDR1 and CDR2 (germline): MNHEY, SVGEGT. The CDR3 totals 16 residues. Here the CDR3 reads CASSYPGLADTGELFF.

V and J are TRBV5-1 and TRBJ2-3; the D call of TRBD1 rests on TCRdb alone, since no DNA is present to check it. From germline, CDR1 is SGHRS and CDR2 YFSETQ. The CDR3 spans 16 residues. The CDR3 is CASSLATPGRGDTQYF.

This chain links TRBV9 with TRBJ2-7; TCRdb indicates TRBD1, and absent DNA this call remains unverified. CDR1 and CDR2 from the germline V gene are SGDLS and YYNGEE. The CDR3 covers 12 residues. The CDR3 reads CASSADSYEQYF. Drawing the rest from reference TRBV9 and TRBJ2-7, the complete variable domain is DSGVTQTPKHLITATGQRVTLRCSPRSGDLSVYWYQQSLDQGLQFLIQYYNGEERAKGNILERFSAQQFPDLHSELNLSSLELGDSALYFCASSADSYEQYFGPGTRLTVT.

The genes are TRBV6-5 and TRBJ1-1; TCRdb picks TRBD1, but there is no DNA to check that call. CDR1 and CDR2 from the germline V gene are MNHEY and SVGAGI. The CDR3 has 17 amino acids. This CDR3 is CASSSGQGASMNTEAFF.

The rearrangement joins TRBV9 to TRBJ2-7; TCRdb's D gene call, TRBD2, goes unchecked for lack of DNA. CDR3 length equals 15 residues. The germline gives CDR1 SGDLS, CDR2 YYNGEE. CDR3 region: CASSVEASGRLEQYF.

The V gene is TRBV12-3 or TRBV12-4, the J gene TRBJ1-1. The CDR3 is made up of 13 amino acids. The CDR3 here is CASSLVGFTEAFF.

The rearrangement links TRBV20-1 to TRBJ2-3; the D call of TRBD2 rests on TCRdb alone, since no DNA is present to check it. The CDR3 loop spans 13 amino acids. From germline, CDR1 is DFQATT and CDR2 SNEGSKA (reference sequence). This chain's CDR3 is CSAAGLAGDTQYF.

This chain joins TRBV6-2 or TRBV6-3 and TRBJ2-2. Germline-derived CDR1 and CDR2 are MNHEY and SVGEGT. This CDR3 contains 13 residues. This chain's CDR3 is CASSNSRSGELFF.

V is TRBV5-1 and J is TRBJ2-5; lacking DNA, the TRBD1 call made by TCRdb goes unchecked. The CDR3 is made up of 13 amino acids. CDR1 is SGHRS and CDR2 is YFSETQ in the germline V gene. The CDR3 sequence: CASSFLGGETQYF.

The chain joins TRBV12-3 or TRBV12-4 to TRBJ1-2. This CDR3 has 13 residues. CDR3 sequence: CASSLFRNYGYTF.

This chain uses TRBV10-3 with TRBJ2-7; TCRdb picks TRBD2, but there is no DNA to check that call. Per germline, CDR1 ENHRY and CDR2 SYGVKD. The CDR3 is 18 amino acids. The CDR3 region is CAISESTSGGRSSYEQYF.

The chain links TRBV18 to TRBJ2-7; lacking DNA, the TRBD1 call made by TCRdb goes unchecked. In germline, CDR1 is KGHSH, CDR2 LQKENI. The length of the CDR3 is 17 residues. The CDR3 is CASSPQLQGLRGNEQYF. Full variable domain (rest looked up from reference TRBV18 and TRBJ2-7): NAGVMQNPRHLVRRRGQEARLRCSPMKGHSHVYWYRQLPEEGLKFMVYLQKENIIDESGMPKERFSAEFPKEGPSILRIQQVVRGDSAAYFCASSPQLQGLRGNEQYFGPGTRLTVT.

The V call is TRBV20-1, the J call TRBJ1-3; TCRdb indicates TRBD1, and absent DNA this call remains unverified. The germline gives CDR1 DFQATT, CDR2 SNEGSKA (reference sequence). The CDR3 is made up of 14 amino acids. CDR3 protein: CSARPRGSGNTIYF.

The J gene is TRBJ2-2, the V gene TRBV20-1. The V gene's germline CDR1 is DFQATT and CDR2 SNEGSKA (reference sequence). CDR3 size: 13 residues. CDR3 sequence reads: CSASDLNTGELFF.

V gene TRBV5-6 combines with J gene TRBJ2-5; TCRdb designates TRBD1, a call that cannot be tested without DNA. CDR1 is SGHDT, CDR2 YYEEEE, per germline. The CDR3 runs to 13 residues. The chain's CDR3 is CASSPDRDGTQYF. The full variable domain, its missing parts supplied by reference TRBV5-6 and TRBJ2-5, is DAGVTQSPTHLIKTRGQQVTLRCSPKSGHDTVSWYQQALGQGPQFIFQYYEEEERQRGNFPDRFSGHQFPNYSSELNVNALLLGDSALYLCASSPDRDGTQYFGPGTRLLVL.

The V call is TRBV4-3, the J call TRBJ2-1; TCRdb's assignment of TRBD1 cannot be checked, as there is no DNA. Germline V gene lookup returns CDR1 LGHNA and CDR2 YSLEER. The CDR3 contains 17 residues. The CDR3 loop is CASSPSPWEPHDNEQFF.

The J gene is TRBJ1-4, the V gene TRBV12-3 or TRBV12-4; TCRdb indicates TRBD1, and absent DNA this call remains unverified. There are 16 residues in the CDR3. CDR3 residues: CASMPWGGFTNEKLFF.

The chain links TRBV5-1 to TRBJ1-1. The CDR3 is made up of 15 amino acids. Germline V gene sequence: CDR1 SGHRS, CDR2 YFSETQ. The CDR3 spells CASSLGQQLGTEAFF.

The chain links TRBV6-1 to TRBJ2-1; TCRdb lists TRBD1, though no DNA is available to test this call. The germline CDR1 and CDR2 sequences are MNHNS and SASEGT. The CDR3 is 15 residues long. CDR3 residues: CASRPPGTGLNEQFF.

The rearrangement uses TRBV5-1 and TRBJ2-1. CDR1 and CDR2 (germline): SGHRS, YFSETQ. This CDR3 comprises 11 residues. The CDR3 region is CASSSSNEQFF.

The rearrangement links TRBV6-1 to TRBJ1-2. The CDR3 has 15 amino acids. Germline-derived CDR1 and CDR2 are MNHNS and SASEGT. CDR3 sequence: CASSEGRGGIYGYTF.

The V call is TRBV27, the J call TRBJ1-2; TCRdb's D gene call, TRBD1, goes unchecked for lack of DNA. This CDR3 has 13 residues. Per the germline V gene, CDR1 is MNHEY and CDR2 is SMNVEV (reference sequence). The CDR3 protein is CASSLGGGYGYTF.

V gene TRBV7-8 combines with J gene TRBJ1-2. Germline-derived CDR1 and CDR2 are SGHVS and FQNEAQ. The CDR3 is made up of 13 amino acids. CDR3 sequence reads: CASSPKMYYGYTF.

This sequence joins TRBV5-1 and TRBJ2-3. The CDR3 has 13 residues. CDR1 SGHRS and CDR2 YFSETQ come from the germline V gene. CDR3 amino acids: CASSLFSTDTQYF. Full variable domain (missing parts from reference TRBV5-1 and TRBJ2-3): KAGVTQTPRYLIKTRGQQVTLSCSPISGHRSVSWYQQTPGQGLQFLFEYFSETQRNKGNFPGRFSGRQFSNSRSEMNVSTLELGDSALYLCASSLFSTDTQYFGPGTRLTVL.

This chain links TRBV2 with TRBJ1-4. This CDR3 contains 12 residues. The germline V gene encodes CDR1 SNHLY and CDR2 FYNNEI. This chain's CDR3 is CAGGRTNEKLFF.

CDR3 region: CASSLNGPMNTEAFF. The genes are TRBV7-2 and TRBJ1-1. Germline V lookup: CDR1 SGHTA, CDR2 FQGNSA. This CDR3 has 15 amino acids.

The chain joins TRBV3-1 to TRBJ2-7; TCRdb selects TRBD2, and the lack of DNA leaves this call unchecked. The CDR3 runs 15 residues. From germline, CDR1 is LGHDT and CDR2 YNNKEL (reference sequence). CDR3 loop: CASSDTLAGVYEQYF.